This T cell receptor (beta chain) was sequenced for a study of shared clonotypes between healthy human individuals. Only CD45RO-negative cells positively selected for CCR7 counted as naive CD8 cells, so terminally differentiated effector memory CD45RA+ cells were excluded. Recent vaccinations or acute infections were absent in the healthy HIV-negative adult donors. CDR1 is PRHDT and CDR2 is FYEKMQ in the germline V gene (reference sequence). This CDR3 is 13 amino acids long. Trimming shortened V by 5 bases and J by 7 bases, and 11 bases separated the two germline ends. Deep level was the assay's run setting. Repertoires were generated with immunoSEQ multiplex PCR, while TCRdb's copy carries only in-frame clones and drops some. The sample records just over 2,000,000 clones, about 94% being singletons.

This chain joins TRBV13 and TRBJ2-2; tentative D call: TRBD1 (5 bases). This receptor was obtained from a man aged 18 to 30 in good health. The sequenced sample consisted of naive CD8+ T cells sorted from blood. Here the CDR3 reads CASSPPQGGELFF. CDR3 coding DNA: TGTGCCAGCAGCCCCCCGCAGGGCGGGGAGCTGTTTTTT.